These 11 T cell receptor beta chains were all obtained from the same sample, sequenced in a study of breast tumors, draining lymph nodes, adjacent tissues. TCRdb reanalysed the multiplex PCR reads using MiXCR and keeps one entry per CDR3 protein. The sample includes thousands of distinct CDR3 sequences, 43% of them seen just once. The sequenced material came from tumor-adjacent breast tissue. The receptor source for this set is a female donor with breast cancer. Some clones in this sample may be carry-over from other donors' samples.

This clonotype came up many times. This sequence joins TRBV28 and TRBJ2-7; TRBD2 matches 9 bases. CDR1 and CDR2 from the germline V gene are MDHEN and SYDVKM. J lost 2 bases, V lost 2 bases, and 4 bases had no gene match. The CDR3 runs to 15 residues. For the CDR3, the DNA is TGTGCCAGCAGTTTAGGGACTAGCCTAACCTACGAGCAGTACTTC. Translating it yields CASSLGTSLTYEQYF.

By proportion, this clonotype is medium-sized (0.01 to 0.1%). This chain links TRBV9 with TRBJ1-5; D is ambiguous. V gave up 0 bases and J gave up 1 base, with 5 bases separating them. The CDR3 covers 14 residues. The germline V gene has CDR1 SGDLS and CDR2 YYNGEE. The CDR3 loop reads CASSVDGSNQPQHF. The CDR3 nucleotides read TGTGCCAGCAGCGTAGACGGGAGCAATCAGCCCCAGCATTTT.

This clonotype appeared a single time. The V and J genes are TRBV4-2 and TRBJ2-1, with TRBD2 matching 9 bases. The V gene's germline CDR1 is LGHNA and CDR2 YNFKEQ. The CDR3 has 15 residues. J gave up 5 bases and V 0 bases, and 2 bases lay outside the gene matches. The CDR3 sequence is CASSQEREGHNEQFF. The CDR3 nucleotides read TGTGCCAGCAGCCAAGAGCGGGAGGGCCACAATGAGCAGTTCTTC.

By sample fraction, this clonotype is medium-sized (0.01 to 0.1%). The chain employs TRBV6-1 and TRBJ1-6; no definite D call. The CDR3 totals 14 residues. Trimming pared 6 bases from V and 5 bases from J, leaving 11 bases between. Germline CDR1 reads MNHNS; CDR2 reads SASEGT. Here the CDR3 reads CASSPSLNNSPLHF. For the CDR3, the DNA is TGTGCCAGCAGCCCCAGCTTAAATAATTCACCCCTCCACTTT.

The CDR3 sequence is CASRPSGIADTQYF. CDR3 sequence (DNA): TGTGCCAGCAGGCCTTCAGGAATCGCAGATACGCAGTATTTT. The chain is built from TRBV6-2 or TRBV6-3 and TRBJ2-3; the D is unclear. With 6 bases removed from V and 4 bases from J, the gap between germline ends came to 14 bases. Per germline, CDR1 MNHEY and CDR2 SVGEGT. The CDR3 extends over 14 amino acids.

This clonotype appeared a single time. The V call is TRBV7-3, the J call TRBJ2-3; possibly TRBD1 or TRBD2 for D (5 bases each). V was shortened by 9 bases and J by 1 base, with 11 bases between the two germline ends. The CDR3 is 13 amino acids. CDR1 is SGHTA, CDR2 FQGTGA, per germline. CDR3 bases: TGTGCCAGTCGCCGGGACGGCACAGATACGCAGTATTTT. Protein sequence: CASRRDGTDTQYF.

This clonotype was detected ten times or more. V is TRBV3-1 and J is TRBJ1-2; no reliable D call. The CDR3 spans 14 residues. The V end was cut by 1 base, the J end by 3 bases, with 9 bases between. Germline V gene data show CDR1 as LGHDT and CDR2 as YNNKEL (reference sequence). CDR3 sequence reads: CASSQVAQDYGYTF. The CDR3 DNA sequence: TGTGCCAGCAGCCAAGTTGCGCAGGACTATGGCTACACCTTC.

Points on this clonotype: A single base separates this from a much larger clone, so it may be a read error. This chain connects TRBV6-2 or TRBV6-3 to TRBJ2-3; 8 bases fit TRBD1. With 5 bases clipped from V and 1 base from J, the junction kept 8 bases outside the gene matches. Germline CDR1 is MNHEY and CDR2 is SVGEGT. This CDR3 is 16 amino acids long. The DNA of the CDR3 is TGTGCCAGCAGTCCAGGGGGCGGGACCGGCACAGATACGCAGTATTTT. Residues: CASSPGGGTGTDTQYF.

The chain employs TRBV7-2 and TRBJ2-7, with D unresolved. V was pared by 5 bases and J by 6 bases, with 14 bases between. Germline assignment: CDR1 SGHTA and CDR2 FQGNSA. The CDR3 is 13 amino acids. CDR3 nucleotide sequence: TGTGCCAGCAGCCAGGTGGCACTGGGCGAGCAGTACTTC. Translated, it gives CASSQVALGEQYF.

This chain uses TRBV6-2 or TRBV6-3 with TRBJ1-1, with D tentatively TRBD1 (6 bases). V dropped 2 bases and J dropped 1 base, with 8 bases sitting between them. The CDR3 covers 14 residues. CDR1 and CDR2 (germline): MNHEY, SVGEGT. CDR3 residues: CASSYPRGNTEAFF. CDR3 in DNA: TGTGCCAGCAGTTACCCCAGGGGGAACACTGAAGCTTTCTTT.

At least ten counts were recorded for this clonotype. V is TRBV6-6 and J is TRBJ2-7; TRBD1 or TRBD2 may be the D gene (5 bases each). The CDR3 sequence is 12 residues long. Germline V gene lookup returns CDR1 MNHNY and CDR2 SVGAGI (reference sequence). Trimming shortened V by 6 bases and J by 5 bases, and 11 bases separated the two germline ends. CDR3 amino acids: CASSPTGHEQYF. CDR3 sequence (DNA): TGTGCCAGCAGCCCCACGGGACACGAGCAGTACTTC.